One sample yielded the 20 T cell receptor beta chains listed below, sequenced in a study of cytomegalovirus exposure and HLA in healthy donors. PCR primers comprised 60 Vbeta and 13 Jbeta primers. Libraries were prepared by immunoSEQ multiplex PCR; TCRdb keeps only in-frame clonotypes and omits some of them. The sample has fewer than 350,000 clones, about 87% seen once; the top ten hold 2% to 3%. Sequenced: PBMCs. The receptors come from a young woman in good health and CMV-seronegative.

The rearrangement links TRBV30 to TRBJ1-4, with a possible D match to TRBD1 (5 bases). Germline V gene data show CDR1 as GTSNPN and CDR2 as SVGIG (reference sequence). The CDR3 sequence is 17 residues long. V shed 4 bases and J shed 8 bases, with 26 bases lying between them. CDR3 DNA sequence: TGTGCCTGGACCCTTGGAGGGGCAAGGAGGGGAAGGGAAAAACTGTTTTTT. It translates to CAWTLGGARRGREKLFF. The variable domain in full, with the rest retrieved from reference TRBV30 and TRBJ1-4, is SQTIHQWPATLVQPVGSPLSLECTVEGTSNPNLYWYRQAAGRGLQLLFYSVGIGQISSEVPQNLSASRPQDRQFILSSKKLLLSDSGFYLCAWTLGGARRGREKLFFGSGTQLSVL.

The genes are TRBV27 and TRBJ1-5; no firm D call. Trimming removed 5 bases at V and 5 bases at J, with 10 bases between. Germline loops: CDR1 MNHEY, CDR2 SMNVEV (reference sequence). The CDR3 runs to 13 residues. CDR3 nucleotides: TGTGCCAGCAGTCTTATCAGTCATCAGCCCCAGCATTTT. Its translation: CASSLISHQPQHF.

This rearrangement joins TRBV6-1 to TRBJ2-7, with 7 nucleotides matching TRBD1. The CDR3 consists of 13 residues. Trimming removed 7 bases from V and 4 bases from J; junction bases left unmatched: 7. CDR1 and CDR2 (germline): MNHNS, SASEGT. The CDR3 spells CASNLDRLYEQYF. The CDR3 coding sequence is TGTGCCAGCAACCTGGACAGGCTTTACGAGCAGTACTTC.

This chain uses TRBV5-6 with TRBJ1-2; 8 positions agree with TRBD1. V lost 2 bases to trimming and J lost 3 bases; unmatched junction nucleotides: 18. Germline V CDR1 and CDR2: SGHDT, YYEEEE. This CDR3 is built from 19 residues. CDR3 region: CASSFLGSGRGQVDYGYTF. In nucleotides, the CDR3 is TGTGCCAGCAGCTTTCTGGGTTCCGGCAGGGGGCAAGTAGACTATGGCTACACCTTC.

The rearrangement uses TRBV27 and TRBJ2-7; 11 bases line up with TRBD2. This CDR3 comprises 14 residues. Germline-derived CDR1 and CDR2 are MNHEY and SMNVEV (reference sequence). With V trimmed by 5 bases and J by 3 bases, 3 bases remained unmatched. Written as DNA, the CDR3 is TGTGCCAGCAGTGGGACTAGCGGTTACTACGAGCAGTACTTC. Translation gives CASSGTSGYYEQYF.

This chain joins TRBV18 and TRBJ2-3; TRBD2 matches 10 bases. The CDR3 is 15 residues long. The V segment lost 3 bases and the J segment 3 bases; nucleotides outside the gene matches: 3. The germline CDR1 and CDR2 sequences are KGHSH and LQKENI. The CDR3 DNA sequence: TGTGCCAGCTCACCCCTAGCGGGGGCAACAGATACGCAGTATTTT. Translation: CASSPLAGATDTQYF.

The CDR3 nucleotides read TGTGCCAGCAGCCAAACAGGGGTCACTGGAAACACCATATATTTT. Encoded protein: CASSQTGVTGNTIYF. The chain couples TRBV27 to TRBJ1-3; 7 bases align to TRBD1. The CDR3 covers 15 residues. The V gene end was trimmed by 6 bases and the J gene end by 2 bases; junction bases not matched to a gene: 7. Germline assignment: CDR1 MNHEY and CDR2 SMNVEV (reference sequence).

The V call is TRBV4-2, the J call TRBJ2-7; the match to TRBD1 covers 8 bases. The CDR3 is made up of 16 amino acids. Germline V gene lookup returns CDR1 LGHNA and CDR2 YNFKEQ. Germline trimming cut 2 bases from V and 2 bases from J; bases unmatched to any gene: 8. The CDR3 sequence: CASSQFTGGVPYEQYF. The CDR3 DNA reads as TGTGCCAGCAGCCAATTTACAGGGGGAGTTCCCTACGAGCAGTACTTC.

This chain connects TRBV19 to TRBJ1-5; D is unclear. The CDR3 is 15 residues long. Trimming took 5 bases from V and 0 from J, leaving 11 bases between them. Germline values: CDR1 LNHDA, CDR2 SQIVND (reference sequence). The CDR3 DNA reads TGTGCCAGTAGTTCGGTACAGATTAGCAATCAGCCCCAGCATTTT. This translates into CASSSVQISNQPQHF.

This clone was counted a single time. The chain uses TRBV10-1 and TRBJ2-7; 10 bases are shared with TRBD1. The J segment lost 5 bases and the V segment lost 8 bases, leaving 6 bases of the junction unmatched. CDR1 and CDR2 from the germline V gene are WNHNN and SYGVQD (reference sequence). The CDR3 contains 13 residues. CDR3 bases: TGCGCCAGCGGGGGACAGGGGATGCACGAGCAGTACTTC. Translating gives CASGGQGMHEQYF.

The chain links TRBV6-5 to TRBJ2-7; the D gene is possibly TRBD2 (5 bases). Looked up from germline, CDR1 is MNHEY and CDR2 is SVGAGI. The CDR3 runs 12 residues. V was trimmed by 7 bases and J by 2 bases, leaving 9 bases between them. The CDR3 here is CASIAKTYEQYF. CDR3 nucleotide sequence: TGTGCCAGCATAGCGAAGACCTACGAGCAGTACTTC.

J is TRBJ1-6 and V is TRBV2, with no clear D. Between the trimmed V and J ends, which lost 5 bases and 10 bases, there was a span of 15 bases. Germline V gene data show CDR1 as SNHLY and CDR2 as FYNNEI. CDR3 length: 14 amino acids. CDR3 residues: CASSHAGLGSPLHF. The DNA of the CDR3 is TGTGCCAGCAGTCACGCGGGTTTGGGCTCACCCCTCCACTTT. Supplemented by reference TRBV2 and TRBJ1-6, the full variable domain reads EPEVTQTPSHQVTQMGQEVILRCVPISNHLYFYWYRQILGQKVEFLVSFYNNEISEKSEIFDDQFSVERPDGSNFTLKIRSTKLEDSAMYFCASSHAGLGSPLHFGNGTRLTVT.

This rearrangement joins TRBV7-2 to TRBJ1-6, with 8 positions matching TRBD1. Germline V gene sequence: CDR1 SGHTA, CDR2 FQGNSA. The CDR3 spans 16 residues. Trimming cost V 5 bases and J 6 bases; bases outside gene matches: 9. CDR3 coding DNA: TGTGCCAGCAGCCCTGACAGGGGTCAGATTAATTCACCCCTCCACTTT. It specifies CASSPDRGQINSPLHF.

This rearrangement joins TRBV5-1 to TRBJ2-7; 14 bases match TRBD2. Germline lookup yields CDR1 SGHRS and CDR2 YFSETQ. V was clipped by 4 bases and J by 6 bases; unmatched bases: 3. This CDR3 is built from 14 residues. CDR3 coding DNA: TGCGCCAGCAGCCTCGGGACTAGCGGGGGCGAGCAGTACTTC. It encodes CASSLGTSGGEQYF.

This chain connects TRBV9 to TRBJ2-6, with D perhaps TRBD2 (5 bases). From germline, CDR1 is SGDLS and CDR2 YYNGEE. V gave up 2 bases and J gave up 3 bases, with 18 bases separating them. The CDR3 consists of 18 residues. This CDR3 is CASSVRVPTTIGANVLTF. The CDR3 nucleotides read TGTGCCAGCAGCGTGAGGGTTCCGACTACAATTGGGGCCAACGTCCTGACTTTC.

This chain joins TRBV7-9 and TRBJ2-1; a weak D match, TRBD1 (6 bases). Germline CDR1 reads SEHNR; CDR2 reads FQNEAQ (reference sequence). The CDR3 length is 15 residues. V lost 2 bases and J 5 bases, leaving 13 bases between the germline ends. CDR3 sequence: CASSLRSRGDNEQFF. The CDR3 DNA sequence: TGTGCCAGCAGCTTAAGGTCCAGGGGAGACAATGAGCAGTTCTTC. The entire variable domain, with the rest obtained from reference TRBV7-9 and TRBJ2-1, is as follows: DTGVSQNPRHKITKRGQNVTFRCDPISEHNRLYWYRQTLGQGPEFLTYFQNEAQLEKSRLLSDRFSAERPKGSFSTLEIQRTEQGDSAMYLCASSLRSRGDNEQFFGPGTRLTVL.

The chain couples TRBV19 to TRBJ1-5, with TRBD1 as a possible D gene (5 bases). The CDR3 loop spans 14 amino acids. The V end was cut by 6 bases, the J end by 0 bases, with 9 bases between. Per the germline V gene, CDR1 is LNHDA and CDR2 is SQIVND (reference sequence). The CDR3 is CASSGTYSNQPQHF. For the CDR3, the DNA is TGTGCCAGTAGCGGGACTTATAGCAATCAGCCCCAGCATTTT.

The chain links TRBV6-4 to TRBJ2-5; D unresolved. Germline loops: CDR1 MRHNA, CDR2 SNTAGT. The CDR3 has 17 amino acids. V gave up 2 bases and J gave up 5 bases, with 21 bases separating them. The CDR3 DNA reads TGTGCCAGCAGTGACCCCACCGAGGAAGTAGTAAATGAGACCCAGTACTTC. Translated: CASSDPTEEVVNETQYF.

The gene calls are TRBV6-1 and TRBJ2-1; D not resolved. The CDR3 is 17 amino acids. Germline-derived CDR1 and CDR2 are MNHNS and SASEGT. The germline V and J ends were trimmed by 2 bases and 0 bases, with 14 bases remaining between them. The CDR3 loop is CASSEQEVRSSYNEQFF. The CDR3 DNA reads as TGTGCCAGCAGTGAACAAGAGGTCCGTAGCTCCTACAATGAGCAGTTCTTC.

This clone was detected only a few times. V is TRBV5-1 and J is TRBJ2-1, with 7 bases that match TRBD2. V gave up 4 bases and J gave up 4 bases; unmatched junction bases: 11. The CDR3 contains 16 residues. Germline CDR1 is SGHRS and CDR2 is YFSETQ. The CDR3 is CASSPGGWREYNEQFF. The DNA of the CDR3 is TGCGCCAGCAGCCCGGGGGGTTGGAGGGAATACAATGAGCAGTTCTTC. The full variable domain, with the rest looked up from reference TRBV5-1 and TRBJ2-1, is KAGVTQTPRYLIKTRGQQVTLSCSPISGHRSVSWYQQTPGQGLQFLFEYFSETQRNKGNFPGRFSGRQFSNSRSEMNVSTLELGDSALYLCASSPGGWREYNEQFFGPGTRLTVL.